These 18 T cell receptor beta chains share one sample of origin, sequenced in a study of beta chain features in type 1 diabetes. Expressed TCRB transcripts got sequenced, as all isolated RNA was reverse transcribed. Repertoires were generated with immunoSEQ multiplex PCR, while TCRdb's copy carries only in-frame clones and drops some. The sample records 300,000 to 350,000 clones, 6.5% to 10% being singletons. Specimen: central memory CD4+ T cells from blood. The receptors were sampled from a woman aged 18-29 years in good health.

This clone was seen ten or more times. The chain recombines TRBV6-6 with TRBJ1-3; TRBD1 might be the D (6 bases). Germline assignment: CDR1 MNHNY and CDR2 SVGAGI (reference sequence). The CDR3 runs 15 residues. The germline V and J ends were trimmed by 6 bases and 2 bases, with 14 bases remaining between them. This CDR3 reads CASRNQGNAGNTIYF. DNA of the CDR3: TGTGCCAGCAGGAACCAGGGGAATGCTGGAAACACCATATATTTT.

The chain uses TRBV5-6 and TRBJ1-1; D perhaps matches TRBD1 (5 bases). The CDR3 runs to 12 residues. V lost 6 bases to trimming and J lost 11 bases, with 17 bases between them. CDR1 and CDR2 (germline): SGHDT, YYEEEE. Written as DNA, the CDR3 is TGTGCCAGCAACTCGATCGGGGGTAGGGCTTTCTTT. Its translation is CASNSIGGRAFF.

The genes are TRBV5-1 and TRBJ2-7; no reliable D call. Deletions cut 2 bases from V and 0 bases from J, with 6 bases between. The V gene's germline CDR1 is SGHRS and CDR2 YFSETQ. The length of the CDR3 is 13 residues. The CDR3 sequence is CASSFDNSYEQYF. CDR3 bases: TGCGCCAGCAGCTTCGACAACTCCTACGAGCAGTACTTC.

The genes are TRBV10-2 and TRBJ2-3, with 7 bases lining up with TRBD2. The CDR3 consists of 14 residues. CDR1 and CDR2 (germline): WSHSY, SAAADI. After removal of 6 bases from V and 2 bases from J, the junction contained 5 bases not matched to a gene. As DNA, the CDR3 is TGCGCCAGCAGGAAAGGGACTATCACAGATACGCAGTATTTT. It specifies CASRKGTITDTQYF.

This clone was recorded many times. DNA for the CDR3: TGTGCCAGCAGCTCAGGACAGTATCAGGATACGCAGTATTTT. Translating it yields CASSSGQYQDTQYF. The genes are TRBV5-8 and TRBJ2-3, with D perhaps TRBD1 (6 bases). This CDR3 comprises 14 residues. Trimming stripped 3 bases from V and 6 bases from J, with 14 bases between. Germline CDR1 SGHTS, CDR2 YDEGEE.

Many counts were recorded for this clone. J is TRBJ2-7 and V is TRBV28, with D unclear. This CDR3 contains 12 residues. The V gene's germline CDR1 is MDHEN and CDR2 SYDVKM. Trimming cost V 7 bases and J 4 bases, with 11 bases left between them. CDR3 in amino acids: CASTPGPYEQYF. The CDR3 bases are TGTGCCAGCACCCCCGGGCCGTACGAGCAGTACTTC. Combining the CDR3 with reference TRBV28 and TRBJ2-7 gives the whole variable domain DVKVTQSSRYLVKRTGEKVFLECVQDMDHENMFWYRQDPGLGLRLIYFSYDVKMKEKGDIPEGYSVSREKKERFSLILESASTNQTSMYLCASTPGPYEQYFGPGTRLTVT.

This clone showed up just a few times. The chain uses TRBV5-1 and TRBJ2-2, with D possibly being TRBD2 (6 bases). Germline V gene lookup returns CDR1 SGHRS and CDR2 YFSETQ. V lost 5 bases to trimming and J lost 5 bases, with 19 bases between them. This CDR3 region has 16 residues. The CDR3, as DNA: TGCGCCAGCAGTCCTAGCGCAGAGGGTTGGACCGGGGAGCTGTTTTTT. This codes for CASSPSAEGWTGELFF.

The chain has TRBV5-1 and TRBJ2-5, with a weak D call TRBD2 (5 bases). V dropped 6 bases and J dropped 3 bases, with 21 bases sitting between them. The CDR3 runs to 16 residues. From germline, CDR1 is SGHRS and CDR2 YFSETQ. CDR3 residues: CASTARGSLAEETQYF. CDR3 bases: TGCGCCAGCACCGCTCGGGGTTCTCTAGCCGAAGAGACCCAGTACTTC.

A few counts support this clone. Here the CDR3 reads CASGPDWATQYF. CDR3 bases: TGTGCCAGCGGCCCGGACTGGGCTACGCAGTATTTT. The chain combines TRBV2 with TRBJ2-3; D may be TRBD2 (5 bases). The CDR3 contains 12 residues. Germline values: CDR1 SNHLY, CDR2 FYNNEI. The V end lost 8 bases, the J end lost 8 bases, and 14 bases lay between the germline ends.

CDR3 DNA: TGTGCCAGCAGCTTAGGACAGGGAGCGAACACTGAAGCTTTCTTT. Translating it yields CASSLGQGANTEAFF. The chain uses TRBV7-6 and TRBJ1-1, with 7 bases identical to TRBD1. This CDR3 spans 15 amino acids. The V gene end was trimmed by 1 base and the J gene end by 1 base; junction bases not matched to a gene: 3. Looked up from germline, CDR1 is SGHVS and CDR2 is FNYEAQ.

The sample holds a few counts of this clone. The chain couples TRBV5-1 to TRBJ2-3; D perhaps matches TRBD2 (6 bases). Germline assignment: CDR1 SGHRS and CDR2 YFSETQ. Trimming cost V 3 bases and J 7 bases, with 12 bases left between them. This CDR3 is built from 13 residues. CDR3 DNA: TGCGCCAGCAGCTCGGGGACTGTCAATACGCAGTATTTT. It codes for CASSSGTVNTQYF.

This clone occurred a few times. V gene TRBV6-1 combines with J gene TRBJ2-1; 11 bases agree with TRBD2. From germline, CDR1 is MNHNS and CDR2 SASEGT. V shed 1 base, J shed 8 bases, and the junction held 13 bases outside the gene matches. This CDR3 comprises 18 residues. For the CDR3, the DNA is TGTGCCAGCAGTGAAGTGTTAATAGCGGGAGGGGTAGGCGATGAGCAGTTCTTC. Translated: CASSEVLIAGGVGDEQFF.

The chain joins TRBV7-2 to TRBJ2-1; 8 nucleotides agree with TRBD2. The CDR3 sequence is 16 residues long. The J segment lost 6 bases and the V segment lost 4 bases, leaving 11 bases of the junction unmatched. CDR1 and CDR2 (germline): SGHTA, FQGNSA. The CDR3 coding sequence is TGTGCCAGCAGCTCTACCCTAGCGGGCCCGAGCAATGAGCAGTTCTTC. Amino acids: CASSSTLAGPSNEQFF. Full variable domain (missing parts from reference TRBV7-2 and TRBJ2-1): GAGVSQSPSNKVTEKGKDVELRCDPISGHTALYWYRQSLGQGLEFLIYFQGNSAPDKSGLPSDRFSAERTGGSVSTLTIQRTQQEDSAVYLCASSSTLAGPSNEQFFGPGTRLTVL.

A few counts support this clone. V gene TRBV11-1 combines with J gene TRBJ2-3; TRBD2 agrees at 7 bases. The germline V gene encodes CDR1 SGHAT and CDR2 FQDESV (reference sequence). CDR3 length equals 16 residues. V shed 5 bases and J 3 bases; nucleotides not matched to a gene: 11. As DNA, the CDR3 is TGTGCCAGCAGCACCGGACTAGTCAGAGATACAGATACGCAGTATTTT. It specifies CASSTGLVRDTDTQYF.

This clone was seen at least ten times. The chain combines TRBV7-9 with TRBJ2-3; weak D call: TRBD1 (6 bases). V was pared by 10 bases and J by 0 bases, with 14 bases between. Germline CDR1 and CDR2: SEHNR and FQNEAQ (reference sequence). The CDR3 runs to 14 residues. CDR3 sequence reads: CAIKTGPSTDTQYF. CDR3 DNA: TGTGCCATCAAGACAGGTCCTAGCACAGATACGCAGTATTTT. Based on the CDR3 plus reference TRBV7-9 and TRBJ2-3, the full variable domain is DTGVSQNPRHKITKRGQNVTFRCDPISEHNRLYWYRQTLGQGPEFLTYFQNEAQLEKSRLLSDRFSAERPKGSFSTLEIQRTEQGDSAMYLCAIKTGPSTDTQYFGPGTRLTVL.

In its sample, this clone was seen a few times. This rearrangement joins TRBV5-4 to TRBJ1-5; unclear D gene. Germline loops: CDR1 SGHNT, CDR2 YYREEE (reference sequence). The CDR3 runs 13 residues. Deletions cut 4 bases from V and 6 bases from J, with 11 bases between. The CDR3 loop is CASSQGPAQPQHF. For the CDR3, the DNA is TGTGCCAGCAGCCAAGGGCCAGCTCAGCCCCAGCATTTT.

The chain has TRBV5-5 and TRBJ2-7, with TRBD1 matching 7 bases. This CDR3 is 16 amino acids long. With V trimmed by 1 base and J by 4 bases, 11 bases remained unmatched. Germline values: CDR1 SGHKS, CDR2 YYEKEE (reference sequence). CDR3 sequence reads: CASSLNGQVVLYEQYF. The DNA of the CDR3 is TGTGCCAGCAGCTTGAATGGACAGGTAGTTCTGTACGAGCAGTACTTC.

The V call is TRBV28, the J call TRBJ2-1; tentatively, D is TRBD1 or TRBD2 (6 bases each). CDR3 length: 15 residues. V lost 6 bases, J lost 8 bases, and 20 bases lay in between. Germline CDR1 is MDHEN and CDR2 is SYDVKM. The CDR3: CASSNPGVGGHEQFF. The DNA of the CDR3 is TGTGCCAGCAGCAACCCGGGGGTAGGGGGGCATGAGCAGTTCTTC.